The sequence of this T cell receptor (beta chain) was determined in a study of immune evolution from preneoplasia to lung adenocarcinoma listed by TCRdb under 2021. General notes on the study: HLA loss of heterozygosity was observed in around 7.5%, 14% and 36% of AIS, MIA and ADC lesions, respectively, and was not observed in any AAH lesions. The study used immune gene expression, TCR sequencing and multiplex immunofluorescence to profile the immune contexture of lung adenocarcinoma precursors and invasive adenocarcinoma. Resected precursor lesions (AAH, AIS, MIA) and invasive adenocarcinomas were compared against paired morphologically normal lung tissue. Sample size was based on specimen availability rather than a prior power calculation. The immune data were integrated with whole exome sequencing and methylation data obtained from the same cohort of nodules. The overall cohort was made up of 53 patients with pulmonary nodules who had surgical resection. TCR sequencing data were obtained from 51 patients. According to the study, more than 100 samples were used for TCR sequencing. Class I HLA alleles were inferred from exome data with POLYSOLVER, and allele-specific HLA loss was detected with LOHHLA.

The patients had resection in Japan or China between the mid-2010s and the late 2010s. Histologic diagnosis of each case was confirmed independently by two lung cancer pathologists on H&E slides. Premalignant or tumor cells were enriched for nucleic acid extraction by macro-dissection performed after pathologic assessment. The AllPrep DNA/RNA FFPE Kit was used to isolate DNA from FFPE tissue. Using the immunoSEQ hsTCRbeta Kit, TCR beta CDR3 regions were sequenced from DNA. On the study's bioinformatics: TCR sequencing data were analysed with the ImmunoSEQ Analyzer. T cell clonality was defined as 1 minus Pielou's evenness computed on productive rearrangements. The inverse Simpson index, applied to productive templates, was used to measure T cell diversity. T cell density was defined as TCR beta template counts normalized to usable DNA, with usable DNA estimated by amplifying and sequencing housekeeping genes. Two-sided Kruskal-Wallis tests were used to compare TCR metrics across histologic stages. The source is immuneACCESS, and TCRdb retained only in-frame sequences with V and J called. Part of the clones is not carried over; for the studies checked, unresolved V genes explain less than half of this, and the remainder is unexplained. That table supplies the V and J calls and clone size; D and trimming were determined from the DNA. The sample table contains approximately 14,000 clones; only one count was recorded for approximately 80% of them. 2.5% to 3% of the sample belongs to the ten largest clones.

Results the study describes overall, beyond this receptor: Because all patients were from Japan and China, applicability to Western populations was uncertain. KRAS-mutant nodules showed the highest T cell clonality compared with EGFR-mutant or double wild-type lesions. The findings rested on association rather than direct causation, and larger cohorts with long-term follow-up and longitudinal biopsies were considered necessary. Normal lung had the highest top T cell clone frequencies, and these frequencies appeared to fall progressively from AAH through AIS, MIA and invasive adenocarcinoma. Clonality was highest in normal lung, while later-stage lesions appeared to have lower clonality but higher T cell density and diversity.

As regards this clone: No cognate antigen has been identified for it. No clone much larger than this one lies a single base away; base qualities are absent.

Input material: FFPE minimally invasive lung adenocarcinoma tissue. Explained via the paper, the cell subset or site label denotes: micro-invasive lung adenocarcinoma (MIA). This sequence originates from a person aged 55 to 79 with lung adenocarcinoma.

The CDR3 region: CASSLVAKRGETQYF. At the DNA level, the sequence is TGTGCCAGCAGCTTAGTTGCCAAACGGGGGGAGACCCAGTACTTC. This chain is built from TRBV7-2 and TRBJ2-5; a tentative D match to TRBD2 spans 6 bases. From the cysteine up to the phenylalanine, the CDR3 has a length of 15 residues. The kept DNA is CDR3 alone, 45 bases in frame from the first base. CDR1 and CDR2, per the germline V gene, are SGHTA and FQGNSA. V sheds 1 base and J sheds 5 bases, leaving 14 bases between their ends.